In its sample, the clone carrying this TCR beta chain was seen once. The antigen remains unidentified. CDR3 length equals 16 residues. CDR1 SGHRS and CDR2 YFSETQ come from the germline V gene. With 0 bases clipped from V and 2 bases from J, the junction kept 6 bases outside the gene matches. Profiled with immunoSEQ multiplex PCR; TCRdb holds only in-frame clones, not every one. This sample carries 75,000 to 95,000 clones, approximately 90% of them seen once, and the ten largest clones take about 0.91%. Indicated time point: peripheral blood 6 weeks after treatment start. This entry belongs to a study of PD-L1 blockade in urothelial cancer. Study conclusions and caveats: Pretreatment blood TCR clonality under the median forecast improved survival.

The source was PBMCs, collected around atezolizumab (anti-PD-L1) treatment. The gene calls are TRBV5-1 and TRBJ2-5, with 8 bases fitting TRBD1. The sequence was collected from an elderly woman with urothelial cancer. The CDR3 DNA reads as TGCGCCAGCAGCTTGGGACTCCGGGACAGGCAAGAGACCCAGTACTTC. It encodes CASSLGLRDRQETQYF.